This T cell receptor beta chain was identified in a study of T-cell reconstitution after alpha-beta-depleted transplantation in children. This CDR3 comprises 15 residues. V lost 6 bases to trimming and J lost 3 bases, with 17 bases between them. During its preparation, the TCRbeta library received unique molecular identifiers. MiXCR, run by TCRdb on the PCR reads, gives a single entry per CDR3 protein. The sample yields approximately 400,000 distinct CDR3 sequences, about a tenth seen once. The receptor comes from a human donor who donated a stem cell graft to a child with acute myeloid leukemia. Sequenced material: PBMCs from the stem cell graft donor, taken from the stem cell graft. J is TRBJ2-5 and V is TRBV12-3 or TRBV12-4; possibly TRBD2 for D (5 bases). CDR3: CASRKEASWEETQYF. Written as DNA, the CDR3 is TGTGCCAGCAGAAAGGAGGCTAGCTGGGAAGAGACCCAGTACTTC.